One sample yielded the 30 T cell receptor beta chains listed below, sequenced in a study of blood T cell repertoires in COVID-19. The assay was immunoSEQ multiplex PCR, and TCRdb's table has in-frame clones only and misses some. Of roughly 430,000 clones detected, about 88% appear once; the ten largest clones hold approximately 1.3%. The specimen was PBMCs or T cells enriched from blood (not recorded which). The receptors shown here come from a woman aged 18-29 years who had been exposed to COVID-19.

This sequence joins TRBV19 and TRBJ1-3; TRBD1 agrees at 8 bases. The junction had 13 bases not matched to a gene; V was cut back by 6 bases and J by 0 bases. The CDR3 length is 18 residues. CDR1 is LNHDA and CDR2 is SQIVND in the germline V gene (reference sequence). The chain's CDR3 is CASRKRQGRRDSGNTIYF. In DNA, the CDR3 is TGTGCCAGTAGAAAACGACAGGGGCGACGGGACTCTGGAAACACCATATATTTT.

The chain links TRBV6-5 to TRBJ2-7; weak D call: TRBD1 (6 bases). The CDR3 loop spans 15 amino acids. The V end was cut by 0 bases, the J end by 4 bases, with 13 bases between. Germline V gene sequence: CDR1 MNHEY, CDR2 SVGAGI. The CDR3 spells CASSYSPTGGYEQYF. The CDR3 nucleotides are TGTGCCAGCAGTTACTCCCCGACAGGAGGTTACGAGCAGTACTTC.

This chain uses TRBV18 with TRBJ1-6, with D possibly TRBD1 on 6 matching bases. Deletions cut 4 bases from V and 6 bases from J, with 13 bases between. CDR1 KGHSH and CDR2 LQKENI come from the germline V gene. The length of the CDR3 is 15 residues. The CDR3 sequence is CASSRAGALNSPLHF. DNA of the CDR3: TGTGCCAGCTCACGGGCAGGGGCCCTTAATTCACCCCTCCACTTT.

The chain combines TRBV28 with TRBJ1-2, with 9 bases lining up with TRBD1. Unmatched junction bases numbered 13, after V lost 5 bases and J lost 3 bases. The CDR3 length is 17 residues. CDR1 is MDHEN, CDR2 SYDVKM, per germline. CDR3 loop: CASSTPLKTGGDYGYTF. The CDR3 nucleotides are TGTGCCAGCAGTACCCCATTAAAGACAGGGGGGGACTATGGCTACACCTTC.

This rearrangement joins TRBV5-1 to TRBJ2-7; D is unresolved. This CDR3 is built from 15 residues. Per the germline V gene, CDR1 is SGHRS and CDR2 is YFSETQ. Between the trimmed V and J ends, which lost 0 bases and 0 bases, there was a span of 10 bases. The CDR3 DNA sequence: TGCGCCAGCAGCTTGGTCGCCTTGAGCTCCTACGAGCAGTACTTC. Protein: CASSLVALSSYEQYF.

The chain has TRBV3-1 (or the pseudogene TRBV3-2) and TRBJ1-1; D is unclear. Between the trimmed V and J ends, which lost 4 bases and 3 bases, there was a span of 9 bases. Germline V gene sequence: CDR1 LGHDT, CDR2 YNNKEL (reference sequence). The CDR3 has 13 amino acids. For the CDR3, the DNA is TGTGCCAGCAGCCCAGGCCGTTACACTGAAGCTTTCTTT. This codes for CASSPGRYTEAFF.

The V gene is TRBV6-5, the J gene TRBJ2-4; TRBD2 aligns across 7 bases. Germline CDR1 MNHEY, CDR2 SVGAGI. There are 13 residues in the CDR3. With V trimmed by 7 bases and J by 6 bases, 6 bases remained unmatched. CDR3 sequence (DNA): TGTGCCAGCACCGGTGGGGGGGGAAACATTCAGTACTTC. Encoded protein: CASTGGGGNIQYF.

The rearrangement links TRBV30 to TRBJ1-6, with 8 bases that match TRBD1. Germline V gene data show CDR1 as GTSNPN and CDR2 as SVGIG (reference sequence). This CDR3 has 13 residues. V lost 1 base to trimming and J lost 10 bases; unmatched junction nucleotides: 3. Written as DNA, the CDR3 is TGTGCCTGGAGTGGACAGGGGATGTCACCCCTCCACTTT. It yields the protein CAWSGQGMSPLHF. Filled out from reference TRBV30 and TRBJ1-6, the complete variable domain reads SQTIHQWPATLVQPVGSPLSLECTVEGTSNPNLYWYRQAAGRGLQLLFYSVGIGQISSEVPQNLSASRPQDRQFILSSKKLLLSDSGFYLCAWSGQGMSPLHFGNGTRLTVT.

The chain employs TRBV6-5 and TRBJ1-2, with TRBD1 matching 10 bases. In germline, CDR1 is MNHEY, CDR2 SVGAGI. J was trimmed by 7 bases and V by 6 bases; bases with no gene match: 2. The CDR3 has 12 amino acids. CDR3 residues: CASSRTGGGYTF. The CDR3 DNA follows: TGTGCCAGCAGCAGGACAGGGGGTGGCTACACCTTC.

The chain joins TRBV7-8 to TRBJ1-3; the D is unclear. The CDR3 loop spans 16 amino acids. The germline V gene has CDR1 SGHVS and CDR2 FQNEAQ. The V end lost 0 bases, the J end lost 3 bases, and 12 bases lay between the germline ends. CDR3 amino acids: CASSLASHTHGNTIYF. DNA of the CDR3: TGTGCCAGCAGCTTAGCATCGCATACACATGGAAACACCATATATTTT.

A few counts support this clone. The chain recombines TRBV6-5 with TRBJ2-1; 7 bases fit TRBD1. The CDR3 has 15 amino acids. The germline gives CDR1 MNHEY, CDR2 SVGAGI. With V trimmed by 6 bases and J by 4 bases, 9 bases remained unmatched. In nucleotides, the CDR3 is TGTGCCAGCAGCTCAGGGACAGTCTCGTACAATGAGCAGTTCTTC. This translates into CASSSGTVSYNEQFF.

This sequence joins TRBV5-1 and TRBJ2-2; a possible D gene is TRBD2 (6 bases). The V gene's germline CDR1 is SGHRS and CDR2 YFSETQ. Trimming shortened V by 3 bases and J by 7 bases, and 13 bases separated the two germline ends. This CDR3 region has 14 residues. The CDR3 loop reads CASSSGRGGGELFF. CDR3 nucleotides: TGCGCCAGCAGCTCCGGAAGGGGAGGCGGGGAGCTGTTTTTT.

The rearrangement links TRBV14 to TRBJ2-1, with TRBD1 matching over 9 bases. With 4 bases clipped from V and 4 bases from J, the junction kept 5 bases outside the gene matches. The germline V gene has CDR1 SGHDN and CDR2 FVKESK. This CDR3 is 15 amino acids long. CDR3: CASSPGQGRYNEQFF. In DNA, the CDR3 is TGTGCCAGCAGCCCGGGACAGGGCCGTTACAATGAGCAGTTCTTC.

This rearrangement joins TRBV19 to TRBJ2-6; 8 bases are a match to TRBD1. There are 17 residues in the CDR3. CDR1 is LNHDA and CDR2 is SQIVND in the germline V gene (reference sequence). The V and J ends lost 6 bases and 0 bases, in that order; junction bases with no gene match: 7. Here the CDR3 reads CASRKGTGGSGANVLTF. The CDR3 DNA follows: TGTGCCAGTAGGAAAGGAACAGGGGGCTCTGGGGCCAACGTCCTGACTTTC.

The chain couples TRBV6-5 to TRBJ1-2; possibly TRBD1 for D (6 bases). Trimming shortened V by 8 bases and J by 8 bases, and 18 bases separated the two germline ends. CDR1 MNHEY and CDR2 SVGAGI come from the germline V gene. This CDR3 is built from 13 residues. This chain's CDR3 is CASGITGPEGYTF. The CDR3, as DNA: TGTGCCAGCGGAATTACAGGGCCGGAGGGCTACACCTTC.

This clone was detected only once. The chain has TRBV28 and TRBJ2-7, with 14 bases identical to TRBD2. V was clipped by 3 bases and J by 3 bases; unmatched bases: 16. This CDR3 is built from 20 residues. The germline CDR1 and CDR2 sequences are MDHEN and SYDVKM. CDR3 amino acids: CASSLLTDHGTSGRVYEQYF. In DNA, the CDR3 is TGTGCCAGCAGTTTGTTGACAGACCATGGGACTAGCGGGAGAGTCTACGAGCAGTACTTC.

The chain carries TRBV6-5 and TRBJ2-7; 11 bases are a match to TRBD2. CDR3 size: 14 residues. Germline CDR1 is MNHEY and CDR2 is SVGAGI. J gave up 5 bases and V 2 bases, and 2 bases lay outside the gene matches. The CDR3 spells CASSYGTSGHEQYF. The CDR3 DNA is TGTGCCAGCAGTTACGGGACTAGCGGCCACGAGCAGTACTTC.

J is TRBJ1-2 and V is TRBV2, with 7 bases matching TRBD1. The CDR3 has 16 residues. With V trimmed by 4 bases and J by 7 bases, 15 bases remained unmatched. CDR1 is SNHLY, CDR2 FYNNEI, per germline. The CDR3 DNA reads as TGTGCCAGCAGTGGGATTGTGGCAGGGGGATGGAGTGGCTACACCTTC. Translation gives CASSGIVAGGWSGYTF.

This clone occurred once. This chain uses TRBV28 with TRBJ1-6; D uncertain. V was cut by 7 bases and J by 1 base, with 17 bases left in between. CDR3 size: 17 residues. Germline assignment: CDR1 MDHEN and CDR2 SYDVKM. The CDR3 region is CASTGPRQISYNSPLHF. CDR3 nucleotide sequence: TGTGCCAGCACGGGTCCCCGGCAAATTTCCTATAATTCACCCCTCCACTTT.

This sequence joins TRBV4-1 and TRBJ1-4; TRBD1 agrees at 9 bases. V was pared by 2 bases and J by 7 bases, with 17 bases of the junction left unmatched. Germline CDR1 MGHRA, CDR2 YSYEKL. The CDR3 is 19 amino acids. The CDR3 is CASSQPKGQGRIRSEKLFF. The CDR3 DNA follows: TGCGCCAGCAGCCAACCCAAGGGACAGGGTCGGATACGGAGTGAAAAACTGTTTTTT.

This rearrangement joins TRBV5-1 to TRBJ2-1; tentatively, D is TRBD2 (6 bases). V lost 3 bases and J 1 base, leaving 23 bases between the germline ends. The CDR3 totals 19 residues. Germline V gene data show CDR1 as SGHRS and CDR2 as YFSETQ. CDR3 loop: CASSSMGLTHQTSYNEQFF. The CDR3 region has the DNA TGCGCCAGCAGCTCAATGGGACTTACCCACCAAACTTCCTACAATGAGCAGTTCTTC. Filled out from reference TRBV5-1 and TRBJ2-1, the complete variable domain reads KAGVTQTPRYLIKTRGQQVTLSCSPISGHRSVSWYQQTPGQGLQFLFEYFSETQRNKGNFPGRFSGRQFSNSRSEMNVSTLELGDSALYLCASSSMGLTHQTSYNEQFFGPGTRLTVL.

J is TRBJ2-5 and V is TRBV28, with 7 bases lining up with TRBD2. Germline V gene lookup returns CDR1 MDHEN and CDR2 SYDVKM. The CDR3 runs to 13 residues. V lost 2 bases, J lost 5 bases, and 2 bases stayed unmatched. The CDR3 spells CASSLGRAETQYF. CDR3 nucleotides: TGTGCCAGCAGTTTAGGGAGGGCCGAGACCCAGTACTTC.

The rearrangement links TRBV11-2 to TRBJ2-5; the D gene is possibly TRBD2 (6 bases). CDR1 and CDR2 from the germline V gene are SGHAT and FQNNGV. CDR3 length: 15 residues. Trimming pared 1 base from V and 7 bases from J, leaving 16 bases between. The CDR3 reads CASSLASAFGGTQYF. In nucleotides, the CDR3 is TGTGCCAGCAGCTTAGCGTCGGCTTTCGGGGGGACCCAGTACTTC.

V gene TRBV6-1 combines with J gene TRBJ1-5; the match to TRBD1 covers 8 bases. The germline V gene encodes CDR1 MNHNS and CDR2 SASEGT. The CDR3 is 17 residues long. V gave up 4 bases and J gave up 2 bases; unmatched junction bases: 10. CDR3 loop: CASSAVAGGVGNQPQHF. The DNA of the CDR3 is TGTGCCAGCAGTGCGGTGGCAGGGGGCGTTGGCAATCAGCCCCAGCATTTT.

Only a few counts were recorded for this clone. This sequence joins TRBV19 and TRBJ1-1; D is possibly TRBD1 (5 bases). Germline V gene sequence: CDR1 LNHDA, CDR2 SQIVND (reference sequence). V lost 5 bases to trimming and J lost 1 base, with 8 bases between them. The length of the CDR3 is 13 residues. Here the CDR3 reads CASSVDRNTEAFF. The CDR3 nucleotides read TGTGCCAGTAGTGTCGACAGGAACACTGAAGCTTTCTTT.

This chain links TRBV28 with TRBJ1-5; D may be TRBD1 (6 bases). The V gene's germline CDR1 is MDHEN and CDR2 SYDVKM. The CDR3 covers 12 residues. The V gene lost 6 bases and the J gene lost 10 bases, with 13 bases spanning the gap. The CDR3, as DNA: TGTGCCAGCAGACGTGACAGGTCCCCCCAGCATTTT. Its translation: CASRRDRSPQHF.

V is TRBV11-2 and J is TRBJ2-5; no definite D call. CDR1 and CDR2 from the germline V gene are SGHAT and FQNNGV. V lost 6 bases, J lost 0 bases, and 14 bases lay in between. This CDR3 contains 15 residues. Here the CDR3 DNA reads TGTGCCAGCAGTCCAGGCTCATCGTACCAAGAGACCCAGTACTTC. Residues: CASSPGSSYQETQYF.

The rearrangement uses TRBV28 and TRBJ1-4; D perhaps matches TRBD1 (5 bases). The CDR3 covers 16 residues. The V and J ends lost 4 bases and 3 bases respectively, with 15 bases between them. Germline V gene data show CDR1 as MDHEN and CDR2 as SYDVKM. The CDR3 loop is CASSSPRGESNEKLFF. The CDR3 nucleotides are TGTGCCAGCAGTTCCCCTCGGGGGGAGTCTAATGAAAAACTGTTTTTT.

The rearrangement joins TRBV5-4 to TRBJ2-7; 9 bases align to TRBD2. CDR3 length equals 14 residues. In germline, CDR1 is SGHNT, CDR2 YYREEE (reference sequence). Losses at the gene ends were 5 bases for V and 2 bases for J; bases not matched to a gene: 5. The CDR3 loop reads CASSIAGEAYEQYF. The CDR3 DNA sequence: TGTGCCAGCAGTATAGCGGGAGAGGCCTACGAGCAGTACTTC.

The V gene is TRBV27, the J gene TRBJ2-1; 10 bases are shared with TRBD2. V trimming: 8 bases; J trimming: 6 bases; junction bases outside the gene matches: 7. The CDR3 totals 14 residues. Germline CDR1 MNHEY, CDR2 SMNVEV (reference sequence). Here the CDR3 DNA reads TGTGCCAGCTCTAGCGGGGGCCCTCCCAATGAGCAGTTCTTC. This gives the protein CASSSGGPPNEQFF.